This T cell receptor (beta chain) was captured in a study of blood T cells in healthy people across ages. Study as a whole: Template switching captured about one barcoded beta molecule per two T cells. Study-wide results and limits: Observed TCR beta diversity showed a strong correlation with the percentage of naive T cells as measured by flow cytometry. Since the PBMCs were unsorted, naive and antigen-experienced cells could not be conclusively compared.

To note about this clonotype: Its antigen remains unknown. A single base separates this from a much larger clone, so it may be a read error.

The donors, healthy Caucasians from Russia, were aged roughly 6 to 90. The use of a sample-barcoded 5' primer and a J-beta primer mix characterized a second PCR of 7 to 11 cycles. TCRdb used MiXCR to reprocess the 5' RACE reads, holding one entry per CDR3 protein. The sample lists roughly 2 million distinct CDR3 sequences, roughly 49% occurring once. Germline V gives CDR1 SGHTA, CDR2 FQGNSA. The CDR3 is made up of 19 amino acids. This chain uses TRBV7-2 with TRBJ2-1, with TRBD2 as a possible D gene (6 bases). The J call may be faulty, since TRBJ2-7 better matches the DNA end. Sequenced sample: blood. The TCR sequence derives from a woman aged 40 to 50 in good health. The DNA for the CDR3 is TGTGCCAGCAGCCCGCGGCCAACTGGGGGGATCAGCTCCTACAATGAGCAGTACTTC. It translates to CASSPRPTGGISSYNEQYF.